This T cell receptor (beta chain) was captured in a study of identical twins. Findings of the study overall: Compared with models, monozygotic twins showed more out-of-frame TCR alpha sharing. Memory repertoires lacked the insertion deficit that abundant cord blood beta clonotypes showed.

Germline trimming cut 6 bases from V and 2 bases from J; bases unmatched to any gene: 6. This CDR3 is 15 amino acids long. Germline V lookup: CDR1 LGHNT, CDR2 FRNRAP. TCRdb called the 5' RACE reads again in MiXCR, with one record for every CDR3 protein. The data contain approximately 240,000 distinct CDR3 sequences, over 12% of them singletons. About this clonotype: Its antigen is unknown.

The receptor's source is a woman under 30 in good health. The sequenced sample consisted of memory (CD45RO+) T cells sorted from blood. The J gene is TRBJ2-3, the V gene TRBV12-5; 9 bases line up with TRBD2. CDR3: CASGQRGAITDTQYF. In nucleotides, the CDR3 is TGTGCTAGTGGACAGCGGGGGGCCATCACAGATACGCAGTATTTT.